The next 25 T cell receptor beta chains were all read from a single sample in a study of T-cell reconstitution after alpha-beta-depleted transplantation in children. During its preparation, the TCRbeta library received unique molecular identifiers. TCRdb recomputed calls from the PCR reads with MiXCR, one row per CDR3 protein. Among some 640,000 distinct CDR3 sequences listed, approximately 17% were seen once. The sample consisted of PBMCs from the stem cell graft donor, taken from the stem cell graft. These TCRs come from a human donor who donated a stem cell graft to a child with acute myeloid leukemia.

The chain couples TRBV10-3 to TRBJ2-2; 9 positions agree with TRBD2. The ends lost 4 bases at V and 8 bases at J; junction bases unmatched: 11. CDR3 size: 16 residues. Germline lookup yields CDR1 ENHRY and CDR2 SYGVKD. The CDR3 bases are TGTGCCATCAGTGCCAGCGGGGGGCGCTCTTCAGGGGAGCTGTTTTTT. The encoded protein is CAISASGGRSSGELFF.

The rearrangement links TRBV6-5 to TRBJ2-3; tentatively, D is TRBD1 or TRBD2 (6 bases each). Trimming removed 7 bases at V and 4 bases at J, with 21 bases between. Per the germline V gene, CDR1 is MNHEY and CDR2 is SVGAGI. CDR3 length equals 16 residues. The CDR3 coding sequence is TGTGCCAGCATTCCTCGGGGGCCCGGGGGCCCAGATACGCAGTATTTT. It encodes CASIPRGPGGPDTQYF.

This clonotype was detected only a few times. CDR3 residues: CASSLYSQTAEAFF. In DNA, the CDR3 is TGCGCCAGCAGCTTGTATAGTCAGACTGCTGAAGCTTTCTTT. This chain links TRBV5-1 with TRBJ1-1; D unresolved. CDR3 size: 14 residues. The germline gives CDR1 SGHRS, CDR2 YFSETQ. V was cut by 1 base and J by 6 bases, with 13 bases left in between.

This clonotype was seen repeatedly, ten times or more. The chain joins TRBV7-9 to TRBJ2-7, with D tentatively TRBD2 (6 bases). The CDR3 sequence is 14 residues long. Germline V lookup: CDR1 SEHNR, CDR2 FQNEAQ (reference sequence). Trimming left V 6 bases short and J 5 bases short, with 17 bases between. CDR3 in amino acids: CASSSLEGGNEQYF. Here the CDR3 DNA reads TGTGCCAGCAGTTCTCTGGAGGGTGGCAACGAGCAGTACTTC.

This clonotype was observed at least ten times. The V gene is TRBV5-1, the J gene TRBJ2-5; 13 nucleotides align to TRBD2. CDR3 length: 14 residues. Germline-derived CDR1 and CDR2 are SGHRS and YFSETQ. J lost 4 bases, V lost 3 bases, and 0 bases had no gene match. CDR3 DNA sequence: TGCGCCAGCAGCTGGACTAGCGGGGGAGAGACCCAGTACTTC. It encodes CASSWTSGGETQYF.

This clonotype was seen a handful of times. This chain links TRBV7-8 with TRBJ2-3; D is unclear. The ends were cut back, 1 base at V and 3 bases at J, with 17 bases in the middle. Germline CDR1 SGHVS, CDR2 FQNEAQ. CDR3 length equals 17 residues. CDR3 amino acids: CASSLGWAESLTDTQYF. CDR3 nucleotides: TGTGCCAGCAGCTTAGGTTGGGCCGAGAGTTTGACAGATACGCAGTATTTT. Filled out from reference TRBV7-8 and TRBJ2-3, the complete variable domain reads GAGVSQSPRYKVAKRGQDVALRCDPISGHVSLFWYQQALGQGPEFLTYFQNEAQLDKSGLPSDRFFAERPEGSVSTLKIQRTQQEDSAVYLCASSLGWAESLTDTQYFGPGTRLTVL.

This clonotype was observed many times. The V gene is TRBV7-9, the J gene TRBJ2-1, with 8 nucleotides matching TRBD1. CDR1 and CDR2 from the germline V gene are SEHNR and FQNEAQ (reference sequence). The length of the CDR3 is 15 residues. The trim removed 4 bases at V and 7 bases at J, leaving 9 bases unmatched. The CDR3 sequence is CASSYGTGVPNEQFF. In nucleotides, the CDR3 is TGTGCCAGCAGCTACGGGACAGGAGTACCGAATGAGCAGTTCTTC.

This clonotype appeared many times. This chain connects TRBV20-1 to TRBJ2-1, with 8 nucleotides matching TRBD2. Germline V gives CDR1 DFQATT, CDR2 SNEGSKA (reference sequence). This CDR3 has 16 residues. The junction had 9 bases not matched to a gene; V was cut back by 3 bases and J by 2 bases. CDR3 sequence (DNA): TGCAGTGCTAGGGGGTGGGAGCGGGGGACCTACAATGAGCAGTTCTTC. This translates into CSARGWERGTYNEQFF.

This sequence joins TRBV21-1 and TRBJ2-1. TRBV21-1 is a recognized pseudogene. The length of the CDR3 is 15 residues. CDR3 DNA: TGTGCCAGCAGCAAAGTACAGGGCACCTACAATGAGCAGTTCTTC. Translated: CASSKVQGTYNEQFF.

This clonotype was seen only once. This chain links TRBV5-1 with TRBJ2-5, with D perhaps assigned TRBD1 or TRBD2 (5 bases each). This CDR3 region has 14 residues. The germline V gene has CDR1 SGHRS and CDR2 YFSETQ. The V end was cut by 0 bases, the J end by 4 bases, with 10 bases between. CDR3 sequence reads: CASSLGGSGETQYF. The DNA for the CDR3 is TGCGCCAGCAGCTTGGGGGGGTCAGGAGAGACCCAGTACTTC.

The chain combines TRBV20-1 with TRBJ1-5, with D perhaps matching TRBD1 (6 bases). The CDR3 sequence is 16 residues long. Deletions cut 5 bases from V and 4 bases from J, with 21 bases between. Per germline, CDR1 DFQATT and CDR2 SNEGSKA (reference sequence). The CDR3 loop reads CSAATHGQPGNQPQHF. The CDR3 DNA reads TGCAGTGCTGCCACTCACGGACAGCCGGGGAATCAGCCCCAGCATTTT.

The chain joins TRBV20-1 to TRBJ2-1; 7 nucleotides align to TRBD1. Losses at the gene ends were 5 bases for V and 10 bases for J; bases not matched to a gene: 8. CDR3 length: 12 amino acids. Germline CDR1 reads DFQATT; CDR2 reads SNEGSKA (reference sequence). The CDR3 bases are TGCAGTGCTTCAGACAGGGTACGGGAGCAGTTCTTC. This encodes CSASDRVREQFF.

This clonotype was recorded at least ten times. This chain uses TRBV12-3 or TRBV12-4 with TRBJ1-1; D not certain. V was cut by 2 bases and J by 4 bases, with 8 bases left in between. The CDR3 extends over 13 amino acids. CDR3 sequence reads: CASSLSPITEAFF. Written as DNA, the CDR3 is TGTGCCAGCAGTTTAAGCCCTATCACTGAAGCTTTCTTT.

The rearrangement links TRBV11-2 to TRBJ2-3; no clear D. Trimming shortened V by 0 bases and J by 4 bases, and 17 bases separated the two germline ends. CDR1 SGHAT and CDR2 FQNNGV come from the germline V gene. The CDR3 length is 17 residues. The CDR3 DNA reads TGTGCCAGCAGCTTAGAGTGGCCAACCCAGCAGTCAGATACGCAGTATTTT. As protein: CASSLEWPTQQSDTQYF.

The chain links TRBV20-1 to TRBJ2-3; 8 bases agree with TRBD2. CDR1 is DFQATT and CDR2 is SNEGSKA in the germline V gene (reference sequence). V lost 7 bases to trimming and J lost 4 bases; unmatched junction nucleotides: 22. The CDR3 sequence is 18 residues long. CDR3 residues: CSVYKAGANFASPDTQYF. The CDR3 DNA is TGCAGTGTGTATAAAGCGGGGGCCAACTTTGCCAGCCCAGATACGCAGTATTTT.

Notes on this clonotype: A read error is possible here, since a much larger clone lies one base away. The CDR3 reads CASSLSGLGYTF. CDR3 in DNA: TGTGCCAGCAGTTTATCAGGGCTCGGCTACACCTTC. The gene calls are TRBV12-3 or TRBV12-4 and TRBJ1-2; D is perhaps TRBD1 (5 bases). The CDR3 runs 12 residues. V was trimmed by 2 bases and J by 8 bases, leaving 9 bases between them.

In its sample, this clonotype was seen many times. The CDR3 DNA is TGCAGTGCACGCTGGGGGGAAGGTTGGACTGAAGCTTTCTTT. It translates to CSARWGEGWTEAFF. The J gene is TRBJ1-1, the V gene TRBV20-1, with a possible D match to TRBD1 (5 bases). Germline loops: CDR1 DFQATT, CDR2 SNEGSKA (reference sequence). The CDR3 extends over 14 amino acids. The ends were cut back, 6 bases at V and 5 bases at J, with 19 bases in the middle.

This clonotype was detected many times. The rearrangement links TRBV29-1 to TRBJ2-7, with a tentative D call TRBD1 (6 bases). V lost 1 base, J lost 11 bases, and 12 bases lay in between. Germline V gene lookup returns CDR1 SQVTM and CDR2 ANQGSEA. The CDR3 extends over 11 amino acids. The CDR3 nucleotides read TGCAGCGTTGAAGTTGGGCAGGGGAAGTACTTC. Translated: CSVEVGQGKYF.

V gene TRBV5-1 combines with J gene TRBJ2-1, with unresolved D. This CDR3 comprises 16 residues. V dropped 1 base and J dropped 8 bases, with 19 bases sitting between them. CDR1 is SGHRS, CDR2 YFSETQ, per germline. The CDR3: CASSLTQGPSTDEQFF. The CDR3 coding sequence is TGCGCCAGCAGCTTGACCCAAGGACCCTCAACGGATGAGCAGTTCTTC.

This clonotype has more than one count but fewer than ten. The V and J genes are TRBV6-6 and TRBJ1-5; D is uncertain. Trimming left V 2 bases short and J 6 bases short, with 8 bases between. The CDR3 totals 13 residues. The germline gives CDR1 MNHNY, CDR2 SVGAGI (reference sequence). CDR3 protein: CASSYVLGQPQHF. DNA of the CDR3: TGTGCCAGCAGTTACGTGTTGGGTCAGCCCCAGCATTTT.

This clonotype was observed at least ten times. The chain recombines TRBV20-1 with TRBJ2-2; weak D call: TRBD2 (5 bases). CDR3 length: 14 amino acids. Germline V CDR1 and CDR2: DFQATT, SNEGSKA (reference sequence). V lost 3 bases and J lost 5, with 13 bases in between. The CDR3 is CSARGQTGTGELFF. CDR3 coding DNA: TGCAGTGCTAGGGGCCAGACGGGGACCGGGGAGCTGTTTTTT.

The genes are TRBV7-2 and TRBJ2-1; no clear D. There are 15 residues in the CDR3. Germline V gene lookup returns CDR1 SGHTA and CDR2 FQGNSA. V dropped 3 bases and J dropped 4 bases, with 13 bases sitting between them. The DNA of the CDR3 is TGTGCCAGCAGCTTGCAGGATACCTTATACAATGAGCAGTTCTTC. Translated, it gives CASSLQDTLYNEQFF. Filled out from reference TRBV7-2 and TRBJ2-1, the complete variable domain reads GAGVSQSPSNKVTEKGKDVELRCDPISGHTALYWYRQSLGQGLEFLIYFQGNSAPDKSGLPSDRFSAERTGGSVSTLTIQRTQQEDSAVYLCASSLQDTLYNEQFFGPGTRLTVL.

The chain is built from TRBV20-1 and TRBJ1-1; unclear D gene. Germline V gives CDR1 DFQATT, CDR2 SNEGSKA (reference sequence). The CDR3 runs to 13 residues. Trimming pared 2 bases from V and 6 bases from J, leaving 13 bases between. The chain's CDR3 is CSARPRGAAEAFF. The CDR3 DNA reads as TGCAGTGCTAGACCTCGGGGAGCGGCTGAAGCTTTCTTT.

Ten or more counts support this clonotype. Here the CDR3 reads CSARDQVYNEQFF. DNA for the CDR3: TGCAGTGCTAGAGATCAAGTTTACAATGAGCAGTTCTTC. The chain is built from TRBV20-1 and TRBJ2-1; D remains ambiguous. Trimming stripped 0 bases from V and 4 bases from J, with 7 bases between. Germline loops: CDR1 DFQATT, CDR2 SNEGSKA (reference sequence). The CDR3 spans 13 residues.

This clonotype appeared many times. V gene TRBV10-3 combines with J gene TRBJ2-7; a possible D gene is TRBD2 (5 bases). Germline CDR1 and CDR2: ENHRY and SYGVKD. V lost 10 bases, J lost 2 bases, and 18 bases lay in between. The CDR3 has 14 residues. The CDR3: CATLTHSEPYEQYF. As DNA, the CDR3 is TGTGCCACACTAACTCATAGCGAACCCTACGAGCAGTACTTC.